One and the same sample provided the 28 T cell receptor beta chains below, sequenced in a study of early T cells in non-severe SARS-CoV-2 infection. TCRdb independently ran MiXCR on the 5' RACE reads; one entry per CDR3 protein. The profile shows 20,000 to 25,000 distinct CDR3 sequences, about 4.5% of them singletons. What was sequenced was whole blood. The origin of the receptors is an adult who was a healthcare worker with PCR-confirmed SARS-CoV-2 infection or an uninfected control (not recorded which).

The chain has TRBV5-6 and TRBJ2-3, with D perhaps TRBD2 (6 bases). The germline V gene has CDR1 SGHDT and CDR2 YYEEEE. The CDR3 contains 17 residues. Trimming left V 0 bases short and J 1 base short, with 15 bases between. The CDR3: CASSLAFSASGTDTQYF. CDR3 nucleotides: TGTGCCAGCAGCTTGGCTTTCTCGGCTAGCGGCACAGATACGCAGTATTTT.

This clonotype was picked up a small number of times. The gene calls are TRBV4-2 and TRBJ2-1, with D uncertain. The V end was cut by 0 bases, the J end by 0 bases, with 12 bases between. Germline CDR1 reads LGHNA; CDR2 reads YNFKEQ. The CDR3 is 17 amino acids. For the CDR3, the DNA is TGTGCCAGCAGCCAAGAGAGACTCCCCCACTCCTACAATGAGCAGTTCTTC. It translates to CASSQERLPHSYNEQFF.

Ten or more counts support this clonotype. The rearrangement uses TRBV5-1 and TRBJ1-5; tentatively, D is TRBD1 (5 bases). Trimming took off 4 bases at V and 6 bases at J, with 14 bases between the two ends. The CDR3 runs to 14 residues. From germline, CDR1 is SGHRS and CDR2 YFSETQ. CDR3 in amino acids: CASSTGVGTQPQHF. The CDR3 DNA reads as TGCGCCAGCAGCACTGGCGTAGGGACTCAGCCCCAGCATTTT.

The chain employs TRBV14 and TRBJ2-7, with 10 nucleotides matching TRBD2. Trimming cost V 4 bases and J 7 bases; bases outside gene matches: 4. The CDR3 loop spans 13 amino acids. Germline CDR1 and CDR2: SGHDN and FVKESK. The CDR3 is CASSLGLAEEQYF. The CDR3 coding sequence is TGTGCCAGCAGCCTCGGACTAGCGGAAGAGCAGTACTTC.

This clonotype was seen repeatedly, ten times or more. The V and J genes are TRBV7-8 and TRBJ1-5, with D hard to call. The CDR3 is 14 residues long. CDR1 SGHVS and CDR2 FQNEAQ come from the germline V gene. With 1 base removed from V and 6 bases from J, the gap between germline ends came to 10 bases. The CDR3 is CASSLVGGTQPQHF. Written as DNA, the CDR3 is TGTGCCAGCAGCTTAGTGGGAGGCACTCAGCCCCAGCATTTT. Filled out from reference TRBV7-8 and TRBJ1-5, the complete variable domain reads GAGVSQSPRYKVAKRGQDVALRCDPISGHVSLFWYQQALGQGPEFLTYFQNEAQLDKSGLPSDRFFAERPEGSVSTLKIQRTQQEDSAVYLCASSLVGGTQPQHFGDGTRLSIL.

The chain links TRBV29-1 to TRBJ2-3; a weak D match, TRBD1 (6 bases). This CDR3 region has 14 residues. The germline V and J ends were trimmed by 4 bases and 0 bases, with 11 bases remaining between them. CDR1 SQVTM and CDR2 ANQGSEA come from the germline V gene. The CDR3 region is CSVGRTASTDTQYF. For the CDR3, the DNA is TGCAGCGTTGGGCGGACAGCTAGCACAGATACGCAGTATTTT.

This clonotype was observed at least ten times. The chain employs TRBV18 and TRBJ1-1; D is perhaps TRBD1 (5 bases). This CDR3 spans 15 amino acids. Germline V gene lookup returns CDR1 KGHSH and CDR2 LQKENI. V was cut by 1 base and J by 3 bases, with 12 bases left in between. The CDR3 DNA reads as TGTGCCAGCTCACCACTCCTCGGACAAGACACTGAAGCTTTCTTT. Translation gives CASSPLLGQDTEAFF.

This clonotype was seen only a few times. This chain links TRBV5-1 with TRBJ1-2; 7 positions agree with TRBD1. This CDR3 has 13 amino acids. V trimming: 4 bases; J trimming: 4 bases; junction bases outside the gene matches: 4. The germline V gene has CDR1 SGHRS and CDR2 YFSETQ. CDR3 sequence reads: CASSAGQTYGYTF. As DNA, the CDR3 is TGCGCCAGCAGCGCGGGACAGACCTATGGCTACACCTTC.

This clonotype was seen more than once but under ten times. This chain links TRBV12-3 or TRBV12-4 with TRBJ1-5; the D is unclear. The V gene lost 1 base and the J gene lost 7 bases, with 8 bases spanning the gap. CDR3 length equals 13 residues. This CDR3 is CASSLGERQPQHF. The CDR3 coding sequence is TGTGCCAGCAGTTTAGGGGAGAGACAGCCCCAGCATTTT.

This clonotype showed up many times. The rearrangement uses TRBV7-9 and TRBJ2-1, with D perhaps matching TRBD1 (6 bases). The germline CDR1 and CDR2 sequences are SEHNR and FQNEAQ (reference sequence). CDR3 length equals 13 residues. V gave up 5 bases and J gave up 4 bases, with 9 bases separating them. Here the CDR3 reads CASSRQDYNEQFF. As DNA, the CDR3 is TGTGCCAGCAGCCGACAGGATTACAATGAGCAGTTCTTC. Using reference TRBV7-9 and TRBJ2-1 for the parts outside the CDR3, the full variable domain is DTGVSQNPRHKITKRGQNVTFRCDPISEHNRLYWYRQTLGQGPEFLTYFQNEAQLEKSRLLSDRFSAERPKGSFSTLEIQRTEQGDSAMYLCASSRQDYNEQFFGPGTRLTVL.

This clonotype was counted ten times or more. The V call is TRBV12-3 or TRBV12-4, the J call TRBJ1-1, with D possibly being TRBD1 (5 bases). V lost 3 bases and J 5 bases, leaving 7 bases between the germline ends. The CDR3 sequence is 12 residues long. The CDR3 reads CASSFGGTEAFF. The CDR3 coding sequence is TGTGCCAGCAGTTTTGGGGGGACTGAAGCTTTCTTT.

The chain uses TRBV5-1 and TRBJ1-6; unclear D gene. The V gene's germline CDR1 is SGHRS and CDR2 YFSETQ. The CDR3 sequence is 14 residues long. V was shortened by 7 bases and J by 7 bases, with 15 bases between the two germline ends. The CDR3 protein is CASRGEAANSPLHF. The CDR3 nucleotides are TGCGCCAGCCGAGGCGAGGCAGCCAATTCACCCCTCCACTTT.

This clonotype was counted only a few times. This chain joins TRBV11-2 and TRBJ2-7, with 12 positions matching TRBD1. Losses at the gene ends were 5 bases for V and 3 bases for J; bases not matched to a gene: 5. Germline V gives CDR1 SGHAT, CDR2 FQNNGV. CDR3 length equals 15 residues. CDR3: CASSTGTGGLYEQYF. For the CDR3, the DNA is TGTGCCAGCAGCACCGGGACAGGGGGCCTCTACGAGCAGTACTTC. Based on the CDR3 plus reference TRBV11-2 and TRBJ2-7, the full variable domain is EAGVAQSPRYKIIEKRQSVAFWCNPISGHATLYWYQQILGQGPKLLIQFQNNGVVDDSQLPKDRFSAERLKGVDSTLKIQPAKLEDSAVYLCASSTGTGGLYEQYFGPGTRLTVT.

Ten or more counts support this clonotype. The CDR3 nucleotides read TGTGCCAGCCTTAGCCAATACACATTTGATACGCAGTATTTT. It is translated as CASLSQYTFDTQYF. V usage is TRBV28 and J usage is TRBJ2-3; D not certain. CDR3 length equals 14 residues. V lost 8 bases, J lost 6 bases, and 18 bases lay in between. Per the germline V gene, CDR1 is MDHEN and CDR2 is SYDVKM. Based on the CDR3 plus reference TRBV28 and TRBJ2-3, the full variable domain is DVKVTQSSRYLVKRTGEKVFLECVQDMDHENMFWYRQDPGLGLRLIYFSYDVKMKEKGDIPEGYSVSREKKERFSLILESASTNQTSMYLCASLSQYTFDTQYFGPGTRLTVL.

This clonotype was counted many times. J is TRBJ2-3 and V is TRBV7-2, with 7 bases fitting TRBD2. V lost 2 bases and J lost 2; bases outside the gene matches: 4. In germline, CDR1 is SGHTA, CDR2 FQGNSA. This CDR3 has 15 amino acids. As DNA, the CDR3 is TGTGCCAGCAGCTTAAGCGGGACTTCCACAGATACGCAGTATTTT. Translated, it gives CASSLSGTSTDTQYF. The variable domain in full, completed from reference TRBV7-2 and TRBJ2-3, reads GAGVSQSPSNKVTEKGKDVELRCDPISGHTALYWYRQSLGQGLEFLIYFQGNSAPDKSGLPSDRFSAERTGGSVSTLTIQRTQQEDSAVYLCASSLSGTSTDTQYFGPGTRLTVL.

Relative to its sample, this clonotype is medium-sized. This sequence joins TRBV11-2 and TRBJ1-3; the D gene is possibly TRBD1 (5 bases). Trimming removed 2 bases at V and 10 bases at J, with 18 bases between. Looked up from germline, CDR1 is SGHAT and CDR2 is FQNNGV. The CDR3 contains 15 residues. This chain's CDR3 is CASSLSNRGWTTIYF. The DNA for the CDR3 is TGTGCCAGCAGCTTATCGAACCGGGGGTGGACGACCATATATTTT.

This clonotype was counted only a few times. The V gene is TRBV11-2, the J gene TRBJ2-7, with 7 bases fitting TRBD1. V was clipped by 1 base and J by 2 bases; unmatched bases: 2. Per the germline V gene, CDR1 is SGHAT and CDR2 is FQNNGV. This CDR3 comprises 14 residues. CDR3 protein: CASSLGRGTYEQYF. The CDR3 DNA follows: TGTGCCAGCAGCTTAGGCAGGGGGACCTACGAGCAGTACTTC.

This clonotype was seen repeatedly, ten times or more. V is TRBV6-2 or TRBV6-3 and J is TRBJ2-3; 7 nucleotides agree with TRBD2. The germline V gene encodes CDR1 MNHEY and CDR2 SVGEGT. There are 16 residues in the CDR3. The J segment lost 4 bases and the V segment lost 7 bases, leaving 14 bases of the junction unmatched. The DNA for the CDR3 is TGTGCCAGCACCGACCCTTTGCGGGAGAGGTCAGATACGCAGTATTTT. Translated, it gives CASTDPLRERSDTQYF.

This clonotype qualifies as medium-sized (0.01 to 0.1%). The chain employs TRBV11-2 and TRBJ2-5, with unresolved D. V dropped 1 base and J dropped 2 bases, with 11 bases sitting between them. This CDR3 contains 15 residues. The germline CDR1 and CDR2 sequences are SGHAT and FQNNGV. The CDR3 here is CASSLGQYPQETQYF. CDR3 bases: TGTGCCAGCAGCTTAGGCCAATACCCTCAAGAGACCCAGTACTTC.

This clonotype was recorded at least ten times. The chain recombines TRBV5-5 with TRBJ2-7, with 8 nucleotides matching TRBD1. The germline gives CDR1 SGHKS, CDR2 YYEKEE (reference sequence). The CDR3 length is 14 residues. Trimming removed 2 bases from V and 4 bases from J; junction bases left unmatched: 5. The CDR3 reads CASSFPGTGYEQYF. CDR3 coding DNA: TGTGCCAGCAGCTTCCCCGGGACAGGTTACGAGCAGTACTTC.

This clonotype was seen only a few times. This chain links TRBV7-9 with TRBJ2-4, with a tentative D call TRBD2 (6 bases). Trimming cost V 3 bases and J 0 bases, with 9 bases left between them. The germline V gene has CDR1 SEHNR and CDR2 FQNEAQ (reference sequence). This CDR3 has 15 amino acids. In nucleotides, the CDR3 is TGTGCCAGCAGCTTTGAAGCGGGAGCCAAAAACATTCAGTACTTC. Amino acid sequence: CASSFEAGAKNIQYF.

This clonotype was counted between two and nine times. This chain joins TRBV30 and TRBJ1-3; D ambiguous. The CDR3 extends over 15 amino acids. Germline-derived CDR1 and CDR2 are GTSNPN and SVGIG (reference sequence). Trimming pared 2 bases from V and 4 bases from J, leaving 15 bases between. For the CDR3, the DNA is TGTGCCTGGAGTTTGCGCGATCTTTCCGGAAACACCATATATTTT. Its protein product is CAWSLRDLSGNTIYF. Full variable domain (missing parts from reference TRBV30 and TRBJ1-3): SQTIHQWPATLVQPVGSPLSLECTVEGTSNPNLYWYRQAAGRGLQLLFYSVGIGQISSEVPQNLSASRPQDRQFILSSKKLLLSDSGFYLCAWSLRDLSGNTIYFGEGSWLTVV.

This clonotype was seen many times. The rearrangement uses TRBV28 and TRBJ1-5, with unresolved D. Germline lookup yields CDR1 MDHEN and CDR2 SYDVKM. V lost 6 bases to trimming and J lost 3 bases, with 18 bases between them. The CDR3 is 16 amino acids. The chain's CDR3 is CASSALSDSFNQPQHF. In nucleotides, the CDR3 is TGTGCCAGCAGCGCCCTATCTGACTCATTCAATCAGCCCCAGCATTTT.

This clonotype was recorded many times. CDR3 loop: CASSLGWRGEQYF. The CDR3 nucleotides read TGTGCCAGCAGTTTAGGGTGGAGGGGAGAGCAGTACTTC. The chain carries TRBV28 and TRBJ2-7; TRBD2 is a possible D gene (6 bases). V lost 2 bases to trimming and J lost 7 bases, with 12 bases between them. In germline, CDR1 is MDHEN, CDR2 SYDVKM. This CDR3 spans 13 amino acids. The full variable domain, rest sourced from reference TRBV28 and TRBJ2-7, is DVKVTQSSRYLVKRTGEKVFLECVQDMDHENMFWYRQDPGLGLRLIYFSYDVKMKEKGDIPEGYSVSREKKERFSLILESASTNQTSMYLCASSLGWRGEQYFGPGTRLTVT.

This clonotype was counted a few times. This sequence joins TRBV13 and TRBJ2-3; possible D gene TRBD2, 6 bases. This CDR3 spans 14 amino acids. V lost 5 bases and J lost 6, with 15 bases in between. Germline loops: CDR1 PRHDT, CDR2 FYEKMQ (reference sequence). CDR3 sequence: CASSIGARGDTQYF. For the CDR3, the DNA is TGTGCCAGCAGCATTGGAGCCCGGGGGGATACGCAGTATTTT.

This clonotype came up many times. V gene TRBV29-1 combines with J gene TRBJ2-1, with 7 bases aligning to TRBD2. Germline V CDR1 and CDR2: SQVTM, ANQGSEA. J gave up 5 bases and V 2 bases, and 3 bases lay outside the gene matches. The CDR3 is 13 residues long. The CDR3 coding sequence is TGCAGCGTTGAAACTAGCGTAAACAATGAGCAGTTCTTC. This encodes CSVETSVNNEQFF.

This clonotype was counted at least ten times. V and J are TRBV30 and TRBJ1-1; no clear D. The CDR3 covers 12 residues. Between the trimmed V and J ends, which lost 3 bases and 3 bases, there was a span of 8 bases. Per germline, CDR1 GTSNPN and CDR2 SVGIG (reference sequence). The CDR3 bases are TGTGCCTGGAGGTTCGGGGACACTGAAGCTTTCTTT. This gives the protein CAWRFGDTEAFF.

The chain joins TRBV4-3 to TRBJ2-3; 7 bases agree with TRBD2. Germline trimming cut 5 bases from V and 1 base from J; bases unmatched to any gene: 9. The CDR3 runs 16 residues. Germline V gene data show CDR1 as LGHNA and CDR2 as YSLEER. CDR3 coding DNA: TGCGCCAGCAGCTGGGCGGGAGTGGTCGGCACAGATACGCAGTATTTT. Its translation is CASSWAGVVGTDTQYF.